These T cell receptor beta chains were read from a single sample in a study of blood T cell repertoires in COVID-19. Produced via immunoSEQ multiplex PCR; TCRdb's table is partial and in-frame only. The sample has roughly 250,000 clones, nearly 95% seen once. The sample taken for sequencing was peripheral blood. The receptors were gathered from a man aged 30-40 years with COVID-19, enrolled during active disease. Each CDR3 is given with its conserved first and last residue. The D gene is left open where the match is weak. Some rows mark clone size as missing; the rest say once, few, many or name a class of expanded clone.

TRBV19	NA	TRBJ2-2	NA	CASSSHARGDTGELFF	TGTGCCAGTAGTTCCCACGCCCGGGGAGACACCGGGGAGCTGTTTTTT
TRBV6-5	TRBD2	TRBJ2-1	NA	CASRGLAGGYNEQFF	TGTGCCAGCAGGGGACTAGCGGGGGGCTACAATGAGCAGTTCTTC
TRBV10-1	TRBD1	TRBJ2-1	once	CASSGPGTVTYNEQFF	TGCGCCAGCAGTGGGCCCGGGACAGTGACCTACAATGAGCAGTTCTTC
TRBV10-3	NA	TRBJ2-1	NA	CAISSPGGTYNEQFF	TGTGCCATCAGTTCTCCAGGGGGGACTTACAATGAGCAGTTCTTC
TRBV5-4	TRBD2	TRBJ2-7	NA	CASSFRSGGAVEQYF	TGTGCCAGCAGCTTCCGCAGCGGGGGGGCCGTCGAGCAGTACTTC
TRBV7-6	TRBD1	TRBJ1-6	NA	CASSLTGQGSSESPLHF	TGTGCCAGCAGCTTAACGGGACAGGGATCGAGCGAATCACCCCTCCACTTT
TRBV7-7	NA	TRBJ2-2	NA	CASSLQGNTGELFF	TGTGCCAGCAGCTTACAGGGGAACACCGGGGAGCTGTTTTTT
TRBV13	TRBD1	TRBJ1-2	NA	CASSLGQGKVLRGYTF	TGTGCCAGCAGCTTAGGACAGGGGAAGGTATTGAGGGGCTACACCTTC
TRBV6-6	NA	TRBJ2-5	once	CASCEGGAQETQYF	TGTGCCAGCTGCGAAGGGGGAGCTCAAGAGACCCAGTACTTC
TRBV19	NA	TRBJ1-5	NA	CASGRREYSNQPQHF	TGTGCCAGTGGCCGCAGGGAATATAGCAATCAGCCCCAGCATTTT
TRBV5-1	TRBD1	TRBJ2-7	NA	CASSLDGTGAYEQYF	TGCGCCAGCAGCTTGGATGGGACAGGGGCCTACGAGCAGTACTTC
TRBV9	TRBD1	TRBJ1-1	NA	CASSARQGTHTEAFF	TGTGCCAGCAGCGCCCGACAGGGAACCCACACTGAAGCTTTCTTT
TRBV27	NA	TRBJ1-2	NA	CASSLRSGVDFGYTF	TGTGCCAGCAGTTTAAGATCGGGAGTCGATTTTGGCTACACCTTC
TRBV2	TRBD2	TRBJ2-2	NA	CASTGAGEGGELFF	TGTGCCAGCACTGGGGCCGGGGAGGGCGGGGAGCTGTTTTTT
TRBV5-5	NA	TRBJ1-2	NA	CASILFGGNYGYTF	TGTGCCAGCATCCTTTTCGGAGGGAACTATGGCTACACCTTC
TRBV7-9	TRBD1	TRBJ1-2	NA	CASSLADRVVGYTF	TGTGCCAGCAGCTTAGCTGACAGGGTGGTAGGCTACACCTTC
TRBV18	NA	TRBJ1-2	once	CASSPRGGYGYTF	TGTGCCAGCTCACCACGGGGAGGCTATGGCTACACCTTC
TRBV4-1	NA	TRBJ2-2	NA	CASSQDTGGANTGELFF	TGCGCCAGCAGCCAAGATACCGGGGGAGCGAACACCGGGGAGCTGTTTTTT
TRBV4-1	TRBD1	TRBJ2-1	NA	CASSLDRDRVDNEQFF	TGCGCCAGCAGCCTAGACCGGGACAGGGTTGACAATGAGCAGTTCTTC
TRBV6-5	NA	TRBJ2-7	NA	CASRRDGSYEQYF	TGTGCCAGCAGGCGGGACGGGAGCTACGAGCAGTACTTC